This T cell receptor beta chain was sequenced for a study of blood T cell repertoires in COVID-19. Study-level information: Sample material is recorded as cDNA or gDNA derived from T cells, B-cell-depleted T cells, or PBMCs.

CDR1 is SEHNR and CDR2 is FQNEAQ in the germline V gene (reference sequence). The CDR3 extends over 15 amino acids. V was clipped by 2 bases and J by 1 base, with 12 bases between them. In the original analysis: By means of reference gene primer amplification, nucleated cell counts were estimated. The protocol was immunoSEQ multiplex PCR, while the TCRdb copy is restricted to in-frame clones and leaves out a portion. V and J calls and clone size are copied from that table; D and trimming were computed from the DNA. The sample lists under 85,000 clones, almost 85% occurring once. The sample was peripheral blood. This sequence was found in a middle-aged man with acute or convalescent COVID-19. V is TRBV7-9 and J is TRBJ2-7; a possible D gene is TRBD2 (6 bases). Written as DNA, the CDR3 is TGTGCCAGCAGCTTAAAGGAGGACTATTCCTACGAGCAGTACTTC. Its protein is CASSLKEDYSYEQYF.